This T cell receptor (beta chain) stems from a study of cytomegalovirus exposure and HLA in healthy donors. PCR amplification relied on 60 Vbeta primers (plus 13 Jbeta primers). The protocol was immunoSEQ multiplex PCR, while the TCRdb copy is restricted to in-frame clones and leaves out a portion. The repertoire consists of about 190,000 clones, with about 81% occurring once and the leading ten covering about 4.4%. V shed 5 bases and J 2 bases; nucleotides not matched to a gene: 9. The CDR3 extends over 16 amino acids. CDR1 is SGHNT and CDR2 is YYREEE in the germline V gene (reference sequence). The J gene is TRBJ2-7, the V gene TRBV5-4; TRBD2 aligns across 11 bases. This TCR was sampled from a young man in good health and CMV-seropositive. The sequenced sample consisted of PBMCs. For the CDR3, the DNA is TGTGCCAGCAGGGAGGGTGGGACTAGCGGTACCTACGAGCAGTACTTC. As protein: CASREGGTSGTYEQYF.